Shown below are 21 T cell receptor beta chains from a single sample sequenced in a study of cytomegalovirus exposure and HLA in healthy donors. Here immunoSEQ multiplex PCR was the method, and the copy in TCRdb shows in-frame clones only, minus some. The table includes fewer than 60,000 clones, roughly nine tenths detected once. The specimen sequenced was PBMCs. These receptors came from a woman younger than 35 in good health and CMV-seronegative.

J is TRBJ1-2 and V is TRBV18; possibly TRBD1 for D (6 bases). V lost 6 bases and J 7 bases, leaving 15 bases between the germline ends. The CDR3 extends over 13 amino acids. Per the germline V gene, CDR1 is KGHSH and CDR2 is LQKENI. CDR3 loop: CASSQQGRGGYTF. CDR3 sequence (DNA): TGTGCCAGCTCTCAACAGGGTCGGGGTGGCTACACCTTC.

CDR3 coding DNA: TGTGCCAGCAGTTTCGGGGGATACGCCGGGGAGCTGTTTTTT. It specifies CASSFGGYAGELFF. The rearrangement joins TRBV27 to TRBJ2-2, with D possibly TRBD2 on 6 matching bases. This CDR3 is built from 14 residues. Trimming removed 3 bases from V and 6 bases from J, with 11 bases in between. Germline lookup yields CDR1 MNHEY and CDR2 SMNVEV (reference sequence).

V and J are TRBV4-1 and TRBJ1-4, with a possible D match to TRBD1 (6 bases). The germline CDR1 and CDR2 sequences are MGHRA and YSYEKL. There are 18 residues in the CDR3. V was cut by 3 bases and J by 0 bases, with 17 bases left in between. CDR3 sequence reads: CASSQGAAVLATNEKLFF. CDR3 DNA sequence: TGCGCCAGCAGCCAGGGGGCAGCCGTTTTAGCAACTAATGAAAAACTGTTTTTT.

The chain recombines TRBV2 with TRBJ2-4, with 10 bases identical to TRBD1. V lost 4 bases and J lost 7; bases outside the gene matches: 10. Germline CDR1 SNHLY, CDR2 FYNNEI. The CDR3 sequence is 16 residues long. The CDR3 is CASSGEPGQGYNIQYF. DNA for the CDR3: TGTGCCAGCAGTGGGGAACCGGGACAGGGGTATAACATTCAGTACTTC.

The V and J genes are TRBV28 and TRBJ1-2; 7 nucleotides agree with TRBD1. Germline V gene data show CDR1 as MDHEN and CDR2 as SYDVKM. Losses at the gene ends were 6 bases for V and 8 bases for J; bases not matched to a gene: 9. The CDR3 runs to 13 residues. CDR3 amino acids: CASRIDRVRGYTF. The CDR3 nucleotides are TGTGCCAGCAGAATCGACAGGGTCCGGGGCTACACCTTC.

The chain uses TRBV27 and TRBJ2-3; D unresolved. The CDR3 sequence is 12 residues long. Germline CDR1 and CDR2: MNHEY and SMNVEV (reference sequence). V was cut by 4 bases and J by 3 bases, with 5 bases left in between. CDR3 amino acids: CASSYGTDTQYF. CDR3 coding DNA: TGTGCCAGCAGTTACGGGACAGATACGCAGTATTTT.

The gene calls are TRBV5-4 and TRBJ2-4; 7 bases are a match to TRBD2. The germline V gene has CDR1 SGHNT and CDR2 YYREEE (reference sequence). V lost 9 bases to trimming and J lost 5 bases; unmatched junction nucleotides: 5. CDR3 length equals 12 residues. CDR3 nucleotide sequence: TGTGCCACCGGGGGGAGGCAAAACATTCAGTACTTC. Translated, it gives CATGGRQNIQYF.

The V and J genes are TRBV6-4 and TRBJ2-2; perhaps TRBD1 as D (6 bases). The CDR3 length is 14 residues. Per germline, CDR1 MRHNA and CDR2 SNTAGT. V lost 6 bases to trimming and J lost 4 bases, with 12 bases between them. In nucleotides, the CDR3 is TGTGCCAGCAGACAGGGAACCACCACCGGGGAGCTGTTTTTT. It specifies CASRQGTTTGELFF.

The gene calls are TRBV10-3 and TRBJ1-5; no firm D call. Trimming removed 0 bases at V and 0 bases at J, with 12 bases between. The CDR3 length is 17 residues. Germline-derived CDR1 and CDR2 are ENHRY and SYGVKD. The CDR3 coding sequence is TGTGCCATCAGTGAGTCGAGGGCAGGAGGTAGCAATCAGCCCCAGCATTTT. Translation gives CAISESRAGGSNQPQHF.

The chain couples TRBV5-1 to TRBJ2-2; D remains unclear. Trimming took 4 bases from V and 4 from J, leaving 11 bases between them. This CDR3 contains 14 residues. The germline V gene encodes CDR1 SGHRS and CDR2 YFSETQ. The CDR3 DNA is TGCGCCAGCAGCCGAACTGAACTCACCGGGGAGCTGTTTTTT. Protein: CASSRTELTGELFF.

The chain combines TRBV7-2 with TRBJ2-4; 15 bases match TRBD2. The ends lost 4 bases at V and 10 bases at J; junction bases unmatched: 8. Germline V gives CDR1 SGHTA, CDR2 FQGNSA. This CDR3 has 16 amino acids. The CDR3, as DNA: TGTGCCAGCAGCTCGAAGGGACTAGCGGGGGGTACGATTCAGTACTTC. Its protein is CASSSKGLAGGTIQYF. Full variable domain (missing parts from reference TRBV7-2 and TRBJ2-4): GAGVSQSPSNKVTEKGKDVELRCDPISGHTALYWYRQSLGQGLEFLIYFQGNSAPDKSGLPSDRFSAERTGGSVSTLTIQRTQQEDSAVYLCASSSKGLAGGTIQYFGAGTRLSVL.

This chain links TRBV6-5 with TRBJ1-1, with a tentative D call TRBD1 (6 bases). Germline CDR1 MNHEY, CDR2 SVGAGI. The CDR3 extends over 15 amino acids. V lost 5 bases and J 0 bases, leaving 13 bases between the germline ends. The CDR3 sequence is CASSATTGMNTEAFF. The CDR3 bases are TGTGCCAGCAGTGCCACGACAGGAATGAACACTGAAGCTTTCTTT.

This chain links TRBV5-1 with TRBJ1-4; D unclear. The CDR3 spans 14 residues. The ends were cut back, 4 bases at V and 10 bases at J, with 17 bases in the middle. Germline CDR1 reads SGHRS; CDR2 reads YFSETQ. CDR3 sequence reads: CASSPSMASGKLFF. In nucleotides, the CDR3 is TGCGCCAGCAGCCCCAGTATGGCTTCGGGAAAACTGTTTTTT.

V is TRBV18 and J is TRBJ1-5; weak D call: TRBD1 (6 bases). This CDR3 contains 15 residues. The V end lost 4 bases, the J end lost 3 bases, and 13 bases lay between the germline ends. CDR1 and CDR2 (germline): KGHSH, LQKENI. CDR3 sequence: CASSRDGTINQPQHF. As DNA, the CDR3 is TGTGCCAGCTCACGAGACGGGACAATCAATCAGCCCCAGCATTTT.

The chain carries TRBV6-1 and TRBJ2-3, with 9 bases aligning to TRBD1. With V trimmed by 6 bases and J by 3 bases, 4 bases remained unmatched. The V gene's germline CDR1 is MNHNS and CDR2 SASEGT. The CDR3 totals 14 residues. The CDR3 bases are TGTGCCAGCAGGGACAGGGGTCAAACAGATACGCAGTATTTT. Its translation is CASRDRGQTDTQYF.

The chain combines TRBV6-1 with TRBJ1-1, with unresolved D. Germline V gene sequence: CDR1 MNHNS, CDR2 SASEGT. The germline V and J ends were trimmed by 3 bases and 0 bases, with 8 bases remaining between them. The CDR3 consists of 14 residues. The CDR3 spells CASSEHSMNTEAFF. The CDR3 region has the DNA TGTGCCAGCAGTGAGCACAGTATGAACACTGAAGCTTTCTTT.

V is TRBV5-4 and J is TRBJ2-7; D possibly corresponds to TRBD1 (6 bases). Germline-derived CDR1 and CDR2 are SGHNT and YYREEE (reference sequence). The CDR3 consists of 17 residues. The V end was cut by 4 bases, the J end by 1 base, with 21 bases between. In DNA form, the CDR3 reads TGTGCCAGCAGCCTCACACTTGCGACAGGCGTTTCCTACGAGCAGTACTTC. Encoded protein: CASSLTLATGVSYEQYF.

This chain connects TRBV6-1 to TRBJ2-3; possibly TRBD1 for D (5 bases). The CDR3 has 12 amino acids. CDR1 MNHNS and CDR2 SASEGT come from the germline V gene. Deletions cut 4 bases from V and 6 bases from J, with 8 bases between. The CDR3 region is CASSGSGDTQYF. The CDR3 DNA sequence: TGTGCCAGCAGTGGTTCAGGGGATACGCAGTATTTT.

This clone was observed a few times. The junction does not match germline at one end; this may be a read error. This chain joins TRBV7-7 and TRBJ2-1; D gene ambiguous. Germline V lookup: CDR1 SSHAT, CDR2 FNYEAQ (reference sequence). This CDR3 is 14 amino acids long. The CDR3 nucleotides are TGTGCTAGCAGCTTGCGGTTTCCCTACAATGAGCAGTTCTTC. This translates into CASSLRFPYNEQFF.

CDR3: CAWKAGVTDTQYF. The CDR3 DNA is TGTGCCTGGAAGGCGGGAGTGACAGATACGCAGTATTTT. The chain combines TRBV30 with TRBJ2-3, with 7 nucleotides matching TRBD2. Germline V gene sequence: CDR1 GTSNPN, CDR2 SVGIG (reference sequence). The CDR3 spans 13 residues. Germline trimming cut 4 bases from V and 3 bases from J; bases unmatched to any gene: 4.

The chain couples TRBV7-2 to TRBJ1-4; maybe TRBD1 (5 bases). The CDR3 contains 15 residues. Germline V gene lookup returns CDR1 SGHTA and CDR2 FQGNSA. The V gene lost 3 bases and the J gene lost 8 bases, with 16 bases spanning the gap. The DNA for the CDR3 is TGTGCCAGCAGCTTGTCCGGGGGGATAGGGGAAAAACTGTTTTTT. This sequence encodes CASSLSGGIGEKLFF.